Presented here are 27 T cell receptor beta chains from one specimen sequenced in a study of cytomegalovirus exposure and HLA in healthy donors. This PCR relied on a set of 60 Vbeta primers and 13 Jbeta primers. Libraries were prepared by immunoSEQ multiplex PCR; TCRdb keeps only in-frame clonotypes and omits some of them. The sample contains about 180,000 clones, roughly 77% of which appear only once. Sample: PBMCs. Every receptor here comes from a woman younger than 45 in good health and CMV-seronegative.

Notes on this clone: The junction differs from germline at one of its ends, possibly a read error. The V gene is TRBV7-9, the J gene TRBJ2-7, with 10 positions matching TRBD1. The CDR3 is 14 amino acids. Germline values: CDR1 SEHNR, CDR2 FQNEAQ (reference sequence). CDR3 coding DNA: TGTGCCGGCAGCTCGAGACAGGGGGCTTACGAGCAGTACTTC. Translating it yields CAGSSRQGAYEQYF.

This chain connects TRBV12-1 to TRBJ2-4; no DNA check was done on the table's D call, TRBD2. TRBV12-1 is classified as a pseudogene. The length of the CDR3 is 17 residues. DNA of the CDR3: TGTGCCAGCAGCTTTGCTTCACTTACCCTAGCCAAAAACATTCAGTACTTC. This sequence encodes CASSFASLTLAKNIQYF.

The chain carries TRBV7-9 and TRBJ2-4; 7 bases fit TRBD1. Germline-derived CDR1 and CDR2 are SEHNR and FQNEAQ (reference sequence). Losses at the gene ends were 2 bases for V and 5 bases for J; bases not matched to a gene: 6. CDR3 size: 15 residues. The CDR3 DNA sequence: TGTGCCAGCAGCTTAAGGACAGGCCGCGAAAACATTCAGTACTTC. It translates to CASSLRTGRENIQYF.

J is TRBJ2-3 and V is TRBV5-6; the match to TRBD1 covers 8 bases. Germline CDR1 reads SGHDT; CDR2 reads YYEEEE. V was clipped by 0 bases and J by 1 base; unmatched bases: 10. CDR3 length: 18 amino acids. The CDR3 bases are TGTGCCAGCAGCTTGGCAATATTAGCAGGGGGCGGCACAGATACGCAGTATTTT. Translating gives CASSLAILAGGGTDTQYF.

There are a few counts of this clone. The chain couples TRBV18 to TRBJ2-7; D might be TRBD1 (5 bases). This CDR3 region has 14 residues. Germline CDR1 is KGHSH and CDR2 is LQKENI. V was cut by 9 bases and J by 0 bases, with 15 bases left in between. The DNA for the CDR3 is TGTGCCAGTCAGCCGGCCAGGGTCTCCTACGAGCAGTACTTC. This sequence encodes CASQPARVSYEQYF.

The rearrangement links TRBV2 to TRBJ1-2; D remains ambiguous. Trimming took 1 base from V and 4 from J, leaving 4 bases between them. CDR3 length: 12 amino acids. Germline CDR1 and CDR2: SNHLY and FYNNEI. CDR3 DNA: TGTGCCAGCAGTGAAGGAGGCTATGGCTACACCTTC. It is translated as CASSEGGYGYTF.

The chain employs TRBV2 and TRBJ2-7; TRBD1 is a possible D gene (5 bases). The CDR3 consists of 12 residues. V was clipped by 7 bases and J by 3 bases, with 10 bases between them. From germline, CDR1 is SNHLY and CDR2 FYNNEI. CDR3 loop: CASNPGIYEQYF. The CDR3 DNA reads as TGTGCCAGCAATCCAGGGATCTACGAGCAGTACTTC.

The gene calls are TRBV29-1 and TRBJ2-5; TRBD1 matches 10 bases. Per germline, CDR1 SQVTM and CDR2 ANQGSEA. CDR3 length equals 12 residues. After removal of 6 bases from V and 11 bases from J, the junction contained 9 bases not matched to a gene. In DNA form, the CDR3 reads TGCAGCGTGGACAGGGGGGCGGGAGAGCAGTACTTC. As protein: CSVDRGAGEQYF.

The V gene is TRBV2, the J gene TRBJ1-4, with D tentatively TRBD1 (6 bases). V was pared by 7 bases and J by 8 bases, with 17 bases between. The CDR3 runs 14 residues. Germline V gives CDR1 SNHLY, CDR2 FYNNEI. The CDR3 DNA sequence: TGTGCCAGCACCAGAGGGGGTAAAGACGAAAAACTGTTTTTT. Its protein is CASTRGGKDEKLFF.

The V and J genes are TRBV7-9 and TRBJ2-3; TRBD2 matches at 7 bases. The CDR3 runs 16 residues. The germline V gene encodes CDR1 SEHNR and CDR2 FQNEAQ (reference sequence). The V gene end was trimmed by 3 bases and the J gene end by 2 bases; junction bases not matched to a gene: 8. CDR3: CASSLGLRGDTDTQYF. The CDR3 bases are TGTGCCAGCAGCTTGGGACTTCGGGGGGACACAGATACGCAGTATTTT.

This chain joins TRBV4-3 and TRBJ2-5; 8 nucleotides agree with TRBD2. V shed 0 bases, J shed 5 bases, and the junction held 8 bases outside the gene matches. Germline assignment: CDR1 LGHNA and CDR2 YSLEER. The CDR3 totals 16 residues. The chain's CDR3 is CASSQDISGIKETQYF. The CDR3 DNA is TGCGCCAGCAGCCAAGATATTAGCGGGATAAAGGAGACCCAGTACTTC.

V gene TRBV6-1 combines with J gene TRBJ1-1, with 9 bases lining up with TRBD1. The germline V gene encodes CDR1 MNHNS and CDR2 SASEGT. This CDR3 has 15 residues. Trimming at V came to 8 bases and at J to 0 bases, leaving 7 bases not matched to a gene. The DNA of the CDR3 is TGTGCCAGCCGCCGGGACAGGGTTCTGAACACTGAAGCTTTCTTT. This sequence encodes CASRRDRVLNTEAFF.

This rearrangement joins TRBV6-5 to TRBJ1-5, with D possibly being TRBD1 (5 bases). Germline loops: CDR1 MNHEY, CDR2 SVGAGI. This CDR3 contains 13 residues. The V and J ends lost 4 bases and 11 bases respectively, with 15 bases between them. CDR3: CASSLGFATAQHF. The CDR3 DNA sequence: TGTGCCAGCAGTTTAGGGTTTGCGACAGCCCAGCATTTT.

The gene calls are TRBV18 and TRBJ1-5; D is perhaps TRBD1 (6 bases). The CDR3 consists of 16 residues. Trimming removed 2 bases at V and 3 bases at J, with 14 bases between. From germline, CDR1 is KGHSH and CDR2 LQKENI. This CDR3 reads CASSPASGQSNQPQHF. The DNA of the CDR3 is TGTGCCAGCTCACCAGCATCGGGACAATCCAATCAGCCCCAGCATTTT.

V is TRBV30 and J is TRBJ1-2; 12 bases match TRBD1. The CDR3 contains 13 residues. With 5 bases clipped from V and 8 bases from J, the junction kept 6 bases outside the gene matches. CDR1 GTSNPN and CDR2 SVGIG come from the germline V gene (reference sequence). CDR3 coding DNA: TGTGCCTGGGGGGGACAGGGGGCCTGGGGCTACACCTTC. Protein product: CAWGGQGAWGYTF.

The V gene is TRBV30, the J gene TRBJ1-2; D possibly corresponds to TRBD1 (6 bases). The germline CDR1 and CDR2 sequences are GTSNPN and SVGIG (reference sequence). The CDR3 spans 15 residues. V was shortened by 6 bases and J by 2 bases, with 19 bases between the two germline ends. In DNA form, the CDR3 reads TGTGCCTGCAGAACAGGGAGCGGTGGAAACTATGGCTACACCTTC. This translates into CACRTGSGGNYGYTF.

The V gene is TRBV7-6, the J gene TRBJ2-5, with D maybe TRBD2 (7 bases). The V and J ends lost 5 bases and 5 bases respectively, with 21 bases between them. The CDR3 is 16 residues long. Germline CDR1 is SGHVS and CDR2 is FNYEAQ. This CDR3 is CASSAQGGGLGETQYF. CDR3 nucleotides: TGTGCCAGCAGCGCCCAAGGGGGGGGGCTAGGGGAGACCCAGTACTTC.

The chain carries TRBV18 and TRBJ2-7; D is unresolved. Germline assignment: CDR1 KGHSH and CDR2 LQKENI. This CDR3 comprises 15 residues. With 3 bases removed from V and 0 bases from J, the gap between germline ends came to 12 bases. The CDR3 sequence is CASSPTTSISYEQYF. The DNA for the CDR3 is TGTGCCAGCTCACCCACAACGTCAATCTCCTACGAGCAGTACTTC.

Concerning this clone: A junction end diverges from the germline sequence, so it may reflect a read error. The chain has TRBV9 and TRBJ2-3; possible D gene TRBD2, 6 bases. The CDR3 is 15 residues long. Germline CDR1 SGDLS, CDR2 YYNGEE. CDR3 loop: CAGSAGMGSTDTQYF. The CDR3 DNA reads as TGTGCCGGCAGCGCGGGAATGGGGTCCACAGATACGCAGTATTTT.

The chain joins TRBV6-1 to TRBJ1-2; TRBD1 aligns across 10 bases. CDR1 is MNHNS and CDR2 is SASEGT in the germline V gene. The CDR3 spans 14 residues. J lost 5 bases, V lost 6 bases, and 6 bases had no gene match. CDR3 bases: TGTGCCAGCAGGCCCGGACAGGGGGGGTATGGCTACACCTTC. Translation: CASRPGQGGYGYTF.

The chain uses TRBV10-2 and TRBJ1-2, with a tentative D call TRBD1 (5 bases). The CDR3 runs to 18 residues. Looked up from germline, CDR1 is WSHSY and CDR2 is SAAADI. Trimming pared 3 bases from V and 0 bases from J, leaving 20 bases between. The chain's CDR3 is CASSDRGSHHRANYGYTF. The CDR3 DNA reads as TGCGCCAGCAGTGATCGGGGGTCCCACCACCGAGCTAACTATGGCTACACCTTC.

This clone turned up a few times. V and J are TRBV27 and TRBJ1-1, with D possibly matching TRBD1 (5 bases). Trimming removed 7 bases at V and 4 bases at J, with 13 bases between. The CDR3 runs to 13 residues. Per germline, CDR1 MNHEY and CDR2 SMNVEV (reference sequence). CDR3 coding DNA: TGTGCCAGCAACACCGGGGGGGGCACTGAAGCTTTCTTT. It specifies CASNTGGGTEAFF.

The rearrangement links TRBV30 to TRBJ2-4; tentatively, D is TRBD2 (5 bases). The CDR3 contains 13 residues. Germline V gene sequence: CDR1 GTSNPN, CDR2 SVGIG (reference sequence). V lost 0 bases, J lost 7 bases, and 10 bases lay in between. The CDR3 sequence: CAWSVREPNIQYF. CDR3 bases: TGTGCCTGGAGTGTCCGGGAACCCAACATTCAGTACTTC.

V gene TRBV7-6 combines with J gene TRBJ2-5; 14 bases agree with TRBD2. V was clipped by 5 bases and J by 2 bases; unmatched bases: 7. The CDR3 spans 17 residues. CDR1 is SGHVS and CDR2 is FNYEAQ in the germline V gene. CDR3 region: CASSPTGLAGGQETQYF. The CDR3 DNA reads TGTGCCAGCAGCCCAACCGGACTAGCGGGGGGACAAGAGACCCAGTACTTC.

The genes are TRBV30 and TRBJ2-5; no definite D call. Germline V CDR1 and CDR2: GTSNPN, SVGIG (reference sequence). Trimming took off 0 bases at V and 4 bases at J, with 6 bases between the two ends. This CDR3 contains 12 residues. The CDR3 DNA is TGTGCCTGGAGTGTAGCTGGAGAGACCCAGTACTTC. This gives the protein CAWSVAGETQYF.

This chain connects TRBV29-1 to TRBJ2-1, with TRBD2 matching over 10 bases. CDR3 size: 12 residues. V shed 6 bases, J shed 6 bases, and the junction held 2 bases outside the gene matches. CDR1 is SQVTM and CDR2 is ANQGSEA in the germline V gene. The CDR3 nucleotides read TGCAGCGTGAAGCGGGGGGGCAATGAGCAGTTCTTC. Protein sequence: CSVKRGGNEQFF.

The chain joins TRBV5-8 to TRBJ1-2; 9 positions agree with TRBD1. Germline V gives CDR1 SGHTS, CDR2 YDEGEE. The CDR3 totals 14 residues. With V trimmed by 4 bases and J by 6 bases, 7 bases remained unmatched. This chain's CDR3 is CASSITGGANGYTF. The CDR3 DNA is TGTGCCAGCAGCATTACAGGGGGCGCGAATGGCTACACCTTC.